A selection of T cell receptor beta chains follows, all from one sample in a study of T cell responses to AZD1222 COVID-19 vaccine. Profiling relied on immunoSEQ multiplex PCR, and the TCRdb table lists in-frame clones only, not all of them. The sample lists 130,000 to 150,000 clones, 91% occurring once. Material: peripheral blood, obtained 28 days after the second AZD1222 dose. These receptors were obtained from an adult who received the AZD1222 COVID-19 vaccine. The CDR3 runs from the conserved cysteine through the conserved F or W. D genes are given only for firm matches.

cdr3_nt: TGCGCCAGCAGCCAGGAAACGGCGGACACTGAAGCTTTCTTT
cdr3_aa: CASSQETADTEAFF
v_call: TRBV4-1
j_call: TRBJ1-1
d_call: .

cdr3_nt: TGTGCCACCAGTGATTTGAGAGGAGGGGGGCGGGGAGAGACCCAGTACTTC
cdr3_aa: CATSDLRGGGRGETQYF
v_call: TRBV24-1
j_call: TRBJ2-5
d_call: .

cdr3_nt: TGTGCCAGCAGTTACCCGGGACGCAATCAGCCCCAGCATTTT
cdr3_aa: CASSYPGRNQPQHF
v_call: TRBV6-6
j_call: TRBJ1-5
d_call: .

cdr3_nt: TGTGCCAGCAGCTCAAGGACAGATAATGAAAAACTGTTTTTT
cdr3_aa: CASSSRTDNEKLFF
v_call: TRBV7-8
j_call: TRBJ1-4
d_call: .

cdr3_nt: TGTGCCAGCTCACCGAGCGGGACCTCAGATACGCAGTATTTT
cdr3_aa: CASSPSGTSDTQYF
v_call: TRBV18
j_call: TRBJ2-3
d_call: TRBD2

cdr3_nt: TGTGCCAGCAGTTCTAAGGAAAAACTGTTTTTT
cdr3_aa: CASSSKEKLFF
v_call: TRBV6-5
j_call: TRBJ1-4
d_call: .

cdr3_nt: TGTGCCAGCAGCTTAGTGCCGGTAGGGGACACTGAAGCTTTCTTT
cdr3_aa: CASSLVPVGDTEAFF
v_call: TRBV7-9
j_call: TRBJ1-1
d_call: .

cdr3_nt: TGTGCCAGCAGGACAGGTTATAGCAATCAGCCCCAGCATTTT
cdr3_aa: CASRTGYSNQPQHF
v_call: TRBV6-5
j_call: TRBJ1-5
d_call: .

cdr3_nt: TGTGCCAGCAGTTTCAGGGGTAGTACTGAAGCTTTCTTT
cdr3_aa: CASSFRGSTEAFF
v_call: TRBV27
j_call: TRBJ1-1
d_call: .

cdr3_nt: TGTGCTAGTGGTTTGGTACTAGACGGGTTCCACCGCTACGAGCAGTACTTC
cdr3_aa: CASGLVLDGFHRYEQYF
v_call: TRBV12-5
j_call: TRBJ2-7
d_call: .

cdr3_nt: TGTGCCAGCAGGGCTAGCGGGGGGACAGATACGCAGTATTTT
cdr3_aa: CASRASGGTDTQYF
v_call: TRBV5-5
j_call: TRBJ2-3
d_call: TRBD2

cdr3_nt: TGTGCCAGCAGCGGAGAACAGGGGGCAAGTGGCTACACCTTC
cdr3_aa: CASSGEQGASGYTF
v_call: TRBV9
j_call: TRBJ1-2
d_call: TRBD1

cdr3_nt: TGCGCCAGCAGCTGGCTGGACAATGAGCAGTTCTTC
cdr3_aa: CASSWLDNEQFF
v_call: TRBV5-1
j_call: TRBJ2-1
d_call: .

cdr3_nt: TGTGCCAGTAGCGGGAGGGCGGGCACCGGGGAGCTGTTTTTT
cdr3_aa: CASSGRAGTGELFF
v_call: TRBV28
j_call: TRBJ2-2
d_call: TRBD2